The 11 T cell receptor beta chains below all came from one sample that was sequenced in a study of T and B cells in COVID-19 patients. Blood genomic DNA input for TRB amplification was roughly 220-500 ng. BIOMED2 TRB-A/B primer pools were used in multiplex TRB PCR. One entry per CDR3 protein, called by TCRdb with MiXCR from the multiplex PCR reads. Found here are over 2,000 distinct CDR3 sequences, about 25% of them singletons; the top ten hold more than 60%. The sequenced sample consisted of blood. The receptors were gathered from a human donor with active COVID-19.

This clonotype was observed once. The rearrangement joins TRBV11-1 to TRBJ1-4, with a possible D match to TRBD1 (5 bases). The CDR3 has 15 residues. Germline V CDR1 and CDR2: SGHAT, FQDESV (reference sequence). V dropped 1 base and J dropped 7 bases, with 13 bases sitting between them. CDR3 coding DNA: TGTGCCAGCAGCTTAGAGGAAGGGGCGAGTGAAAAACTGTTTTTT. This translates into CASSLEEGASEKLFF. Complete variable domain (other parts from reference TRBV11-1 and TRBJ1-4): EAEVAQSPRYKITEKSQAVAFWCDPISGHATLYWYRQILGQGPELLVQFQDESVVDDSQLPKDRFSAERLKGVDSTLKIQPAELGDSAMYLCASSLEEGASEKLFFGSGTQLSVL.

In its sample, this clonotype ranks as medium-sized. CDR3 coding DNA: TGTGCCAGCAGTTTTGACAGGCCCTACAATGAGCAGTTCTTC. Translating gives CASSFDRPYNEQFF. This chain joins TRBV27 and TRBJ2-1; D might be TRBD1 (6 bases). This CDR3 contains 14 residues. V dropped 3 bases and J dropped 2 bases, with 8 bases sitting between them. CDR1 is MNHEY and CDR2 is SMNVEV in the germline V gene (reference sequence).

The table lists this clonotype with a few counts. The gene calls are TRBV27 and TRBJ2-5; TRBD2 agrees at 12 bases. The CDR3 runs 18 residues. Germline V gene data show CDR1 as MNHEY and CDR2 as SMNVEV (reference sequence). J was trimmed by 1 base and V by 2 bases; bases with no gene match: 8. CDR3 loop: CASSLGGPGLAGQETQYF. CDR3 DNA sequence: TGTGCCAGCAGTTTAGGGGGCCCGGGACTAGCGGGCCAAGAGACCCAGTACTTC.

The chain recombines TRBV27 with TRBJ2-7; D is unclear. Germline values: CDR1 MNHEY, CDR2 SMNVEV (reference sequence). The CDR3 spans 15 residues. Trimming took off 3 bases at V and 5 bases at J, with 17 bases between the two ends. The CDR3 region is CASSFRALTGHEQYF. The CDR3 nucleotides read TGTGCCAGCAGTTTCCGGGCCCTCACGGGCCACGAGCAGTACTTC.

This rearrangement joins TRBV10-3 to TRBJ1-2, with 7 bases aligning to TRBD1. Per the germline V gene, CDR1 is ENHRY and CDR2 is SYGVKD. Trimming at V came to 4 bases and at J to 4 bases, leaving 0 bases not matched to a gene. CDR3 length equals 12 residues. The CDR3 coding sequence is TGTGCCATCAGTGGGGACAGCTATGGCTACACCTTC. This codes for CAISGDSYGYTF.

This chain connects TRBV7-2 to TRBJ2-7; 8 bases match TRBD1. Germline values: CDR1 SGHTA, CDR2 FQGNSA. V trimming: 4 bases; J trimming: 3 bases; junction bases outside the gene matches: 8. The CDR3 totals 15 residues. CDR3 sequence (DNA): TGTGCCAGCAGCTGGACAGGGATGGGGTTCTACGAGCAGTACTTC. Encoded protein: CASSWTGMGFYEQYF.

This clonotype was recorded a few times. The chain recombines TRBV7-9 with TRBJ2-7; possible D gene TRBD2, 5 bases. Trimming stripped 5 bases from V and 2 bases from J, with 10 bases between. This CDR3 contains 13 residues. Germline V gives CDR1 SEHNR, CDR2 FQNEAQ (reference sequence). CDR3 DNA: TGTGCCAGCAGCCTAGACGGGACCTACGAGCAGTACTTC. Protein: CASSLDGTYEQYF.

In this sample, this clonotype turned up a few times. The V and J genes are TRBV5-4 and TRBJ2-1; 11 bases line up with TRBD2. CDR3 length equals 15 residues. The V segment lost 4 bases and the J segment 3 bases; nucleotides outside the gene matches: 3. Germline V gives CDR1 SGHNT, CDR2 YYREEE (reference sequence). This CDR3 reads CASSTSGSLYNEQFF. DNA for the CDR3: TGTGCCAGCAGCACTAGCGGGAGCCTCTACAATGAGCAGTTCTTC.

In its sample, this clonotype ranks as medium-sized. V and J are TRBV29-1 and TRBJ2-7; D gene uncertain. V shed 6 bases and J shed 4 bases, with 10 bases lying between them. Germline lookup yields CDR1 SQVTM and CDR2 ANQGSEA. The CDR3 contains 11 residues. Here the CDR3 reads CSVSGSYEQYF. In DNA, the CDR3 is TGCAGCGTGTCCGGATCTTACGAGCAGTACTTC.

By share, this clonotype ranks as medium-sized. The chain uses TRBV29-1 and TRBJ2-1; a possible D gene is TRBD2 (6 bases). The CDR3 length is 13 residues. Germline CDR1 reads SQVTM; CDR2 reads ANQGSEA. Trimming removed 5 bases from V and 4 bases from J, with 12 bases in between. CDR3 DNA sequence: TGCAGCGTTTTAGCGGATAATTACAATGAGCAGTTCTTC. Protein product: CSVLADNYNEQFF.

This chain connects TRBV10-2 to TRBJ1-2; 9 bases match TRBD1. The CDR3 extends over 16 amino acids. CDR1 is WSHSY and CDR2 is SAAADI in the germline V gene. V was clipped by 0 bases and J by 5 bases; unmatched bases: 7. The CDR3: CASSESRTGTGYGYTF. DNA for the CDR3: TGCGCCAGCAGTGAGTCTAGAACCGGGACAGGGTATGGCTACACCTTC.